The 32 T cell receptor beta chains listed next were all sequenced from one sample in a study of human T cells and chemical hapten exposure. Time point indicated: pre-sensitization, week 0. As to treatment: therapeutic diphenylcyclopropenone sensitization with weekly scalp DPC. MiXCR, run by TCRdb on the RACE reads, gives a single entry per CDR3 protein. Of over 70,000 distinct CDR3 sequences in the sample, about 15% were seen once. Sequenced here: whole blood, sampled in connection with sensitization to the hapten diphenylcyclopropenone (DPC). The receptor set was obtained from a woman between 45 and 65 years old with alopecia areata. Some clones in this sample may be carry-over from other donors' samples.

This clonotype has a handful of counts. The chain joins TRBV6-1 to TRBJ2-3; tentatively, D is TRBD1 or TRBD2 (5 bases each). The CDR3 totals 14 residues. V shed 0 bases and J shed 1 base, with 5 bases lying between them. Germline V CDR1 and CDR2: MNHNS, SASEGT. CDR3 amino acids: CASSEAGGTDTQYF. The CDR3 nucleotides read TGTGCCAGCAGTGAAGCGGGGGGCACAGATACGCAGTATTTT.

The chain employs TRBV30 and TRBJ2-7; possible D gene TRBD1, 6 bases. The V gene lost 4 bases and the J gene lost 2 bases, with 9 bases spanning the gap. The CDR3 loop spans 12 amino acids. Germline CDR1 is GTSNPN and CDR2 is SVGIG (reference sequence). The CDR3 sequence is CAWIRTAYEQYF. The CDR3, as DNA: TGTGCCTGGATTCGGACAGCCTACGAGCAGTACTTC. Filled out from reference TRBV30 and TRBJ2-7, the complete variable domain reads SQTIHQWPATLVQPVGSPLSLECTVEGTSNPNLYWYRQAAGRGLQLLFYSVGIGQISSEVPQNLSASRPQDRQFILSSKKLLLSDSGFYLCAWIRTAYEQYFGPGTRLTVT.

This sequence joins TRBV11-3 and TRBJ2-3; the match to TRBD1 covers 7 bases. The end of the DNA fits TRBJ1-5 better, so the J call may be wrong. CDR3 length: 15 residues. Germline V CDR1 and CDR2: SGHNT, YENEEA. The CDR3 nucleotides are TGTGCCAGCAGCAAGAGACAGGGACCCACAGATACGCAGCATTTT. It yields the protein CASSKRQGPTDTQHF.

This clonotype was seen a handful of times. V and J are TRBV5-1 and TRBJ2-3, with 14 bases that match TRBD2. This CDR3 has 17 residues. The junction had 5 bases not matched to a gene; V was cut back by 3 bases and J by 2 bases. CDR1 and CDR2 from the germline V gene are SGHRS and YFSETQ. Written as DNA, the CDR3 is TGCGCCAGCAGCTCGGGACTAGCGGGAGTACTCACAGATACGCAGTATTTT. Amino acids: CASSSGLAGVLTDTQYF. Using reference TRBV5-1 and TRBJ2-3 for the parts outside the CDR3, the full variable domain is KAGVTQTPRYLIKTRGQQVTLSCSPISGHRSVSWYQQTPGQGLQFLFEYFSETQRNKGNFPGRFSGRQFSNSRSEMNVSTLELGDSALYLCASSSGLAGVLTDTQYFGPGTRLTVL.

The chain links TRBV28 to TRBJ2-7; D possibly uses TRBD1 or TRBD2 (5 bases each). The CDR3 is 16 residues long. V lost 5 bases and J 0 bases, leaving 17 bases between the germline ends. From germline, CDR1 is MDHEN and CDR2 SYDVKM. The chain's CDR3 is CASSPVIGASSYEQYF. The DNA of the CDR3 is TGTGCCAGCAGTCCAGTAATCGGGGCAAGCTCCTACGAGCAGTACTTC.

The chain is built from TRBV7-2 and TRBJ2-5; no firm D call. CDR1 is SGHTA and CDR2 is FQGNSA in the germline V gene. The V and J ends lost 2 bases and 1 base respectively, with 11 bases between them. This CDR3 comprises 15 residues. The DNA of the CDR3 is TGTGCCAGCAGCTTACAGCCCCAGCTCCAAGAGACCCAGTACTTC. Translated, it gives CASSLQPQLQETQYF. Filled out from reference TRBV7-2 and TRBJ2-5, the complete variable domain reads GAGVSQSPSNKVTEKGKDVELRCDPISGHTALYWYRQSLGQGLEFLIYFQGNSAPDKSGLPSDRFSAERTGGSVSTLTIQRTQQEDSAVYLCASSLQPQLQETQYFGPGTRLLVL.

This clonotype was picked up a small number of times. The V and J genes are TRBV7-6 and TRBJ2-2; 7 nucleotides agree with TRBD1. J gave up 1 base and V 6 bases, and 5 bases lay outside the gene matches. Germline CDR1 SGHVS, CDR2 FNYEAQ. This CDR3 is built from 15 residues. CDR3 nucleotide sequence: TGTGCCAGCAGGAGGACAGGCGAGAACACCGGGGAGCTGTTTTTT. Translation: CASRRTGENTGELFF.

The chain has TRBV18 and TRBJ2-1, with 14 bases fitting TRBD2. Germline V gene sequence: CDR1 KGHSH, CDR2 LQKENI. Unmatched junction bases numbered 0, after V lost 3 bases and J lost 2 bases. The CDR3 is made up of 16 amino acids. In nucleotides, the CDR3 is TGTGCCAGCTCACCGACTAGCGGGAGGGCCTACAATGAGCAGTTCTTC. This encodes CASSPTSGRAYNEQFF.

As DNA, the CDR3 is TGTGCCAGCCTCGGTAGCCTTTATGAGCAGTTCTTC. Translated: CASLGSLYEQFF. J is TRBJ2-1 and V is TRBV28; D gene uncertain. V was pared by 8 bases and J by 8 bases, with 13 bases between. The CDR3 is 12 amino acids. Germline V CDR1 and CDR2: MDHEN, SYDVKM.

This clonotype was detected ten times or more. The J gene is TRBJ1-1, the V gene TRBV7-2, with D possibly matching TRBD1 (5 bases). Trimming removed 6 bases at V and 6 bases at J, with 11 bases between. CDR1 is SGHTA and CDR2 is FQGNSA in the germline V gene. CDR3 length equals 12 residues. CDR3 DNA: TGTGCCAGCAGTAAACCAGGGTCTGAAGCTTTCTTT. Amino acids: CASSKPGSEAFF. Full variable domain (outside the CDR3, taken from reference TRBV7-2 and TRBJ1-1): GAGVSQSPSNKVTEKGKDVELRCDPISGHTALYWYRQSLGQGLEFLIYFQGNSAPDKSGLPSDRFSAERTGGSVSTLTIQRTQQEDSAVYLCASSKPGSEAFFGQGTRLTVV.

There are a few counts of this clonotype. The J gene is TRBJ2-5, the V gene TRBV27, with D hard to call. Per germline, CDR1 MNHEY and CDR2 SMNVEV (reference sequence). The CDR3 totals 13 residues. Trimming took off 6 bases at V and 0 bases at J, with 8 bases between the two ends. The CDR3 reads CASSRTDQETQYF. The DNA for the CDR3 is TGTGCCAGCAGCCGGACGGACCAAGAGACCCAGTACTTC.

The chain links TRBV5-1 to TRBJ2-1, with TRBD1 matching over 9 bases. Germline-derived CDR1 and CDR2 are SGHRS and YFSETQ. The CDR3 loop spans 16 amino acids. The ends lost 0 bases at V and 6 bases at J; junction bases unmatched: 7. The CDR3 reads CASSLGSRDRVNEQFF. The CDR3 DNA follows: TGCGCCAGCAGCTTGGGATCCCGGGACAGGGTCAATGAGCAGTTCTTC.

The V gene is TRBV29-1, the J gene TRBJ2-5; no definite D call. The V gene lost 3 bases and the J gene lost 1 base, with 6 bases spanning the gap. The germline gives CDR1 SQVTM, CDR2 ANQGSEA. CDR3 length equals 12 residues. The CDR3 region is CSVDGSQETQYF. In DNA, the CDR3 is TGCAGCGTTGATGGATCCCAAGAGACCCAGTACTTC. The whole variable domain, remainder taken from reference TRBV29-1 and TRBJ2-5, is SAVISQKPSRDICQRGTSLTIQCQVDSQVTMMFWYRQQPGQSLTLIATANQGSEATYESGFVIDKFPISRPNLTFSTLTVSNMSPEDSSIYLCSVDGSQETQYFGPGTRLLVL.

This clonotype appeared a few times. The chain employs TRBV7-9 and TRBJ1-4, with a weak D call TRBD1 (5 bases). V lost 5 bases to trimming and J lost 0 bases, with 13 bases between them. The germline CDR1 and CDR2 sequences are SEHNR and FQNEAQ (reference sequence). The CDR3 length is 16 residues. This CDR3 reads CASSPSGQATNEKLFF. The CDR3 DNA is TGTGCCAGCAGCCCTTCAGGGCAGGCAACTAATGAAAAACTGTTTTTT.

This chain joins TRBV5-6 and TRBJ1-2; D ambiguous. V lost 5 bases to trimming and J lost 10 bases, with 15 bases between them. Germline CDR1 and CDR2: SGHDT and YYEEEE. CDR3 length: 12 residues. The CDR3 DNA follows: TGTGCCAGCAGTTCCCCGGCGGGAGACTACACCTTC. It translates to CASSSPAGDYTF.

This clonotype was seen a single time. The chain employs TRBV14 and TRBJ1-3, with D possibly TRBD1 on 5 matching bases. V was cut by 4 bases and J by 0 bases, with 10 bases left in between. Germline CDR1 is SGHDN and CDR2 is FVKESK. This CDR3 region has 15 residues. The CDR3, as DNA: TGTGCCAGCAGCCTTAGACAGACCTCTGGAAACACCATATATTTT. This translates into CASSLRQTSGNTIYF.

V gene TRBV7-2 combines with J gene TRBJ1-2; D is ambiguous. Trimming took 5 bases from V and 4 from J, leaving 20 bases between them. CDR3 length: 16 amino acids. The V gene's germline CDR1 is SGHTA and CDR2 FQGNSA. The CDR3 sequence: CASSPPAPQNTYGYTF. CDR3 nucleotides: TGTGCCAGCAGCCCTCCAGCGCCACAGAACACCTATGGCTACACCTTC.

This clonotype was found a few times. This chain links TRBV28 with TRBJ2-1; no clear D gene. The CDR3 totals 12 residues. The ends were cut back, 10 bases at V and 12 bases at J, with 19 bases in the middle. CDR1 is MDHEN and CDR2 is SYDVKM in the germline V gene. The CDR3 protein is CATLIRESGQFF. The CDR3 nucleotides are TGTGCCACGCTTATACGAGAATCGGGGCAGTTCTTC.

This clonotype was seen a single time. This chain connects TRBV11-2 to TRBJ2-3, with D tentatively TRBD2 (5 bases). The CDR3 spans 14 residues. The ends were cut back, 5 bases at V and 6 bases at J, with 15 bases in the middle. The germline gives CDR1 SGHAT, CDR2 FQNNGV. In DNA, the CDR3 is TGTGCCAGCAGCCCTAGCCTGAGGGCGGATACGCAGTATTTT. This gives the protein CASSPSLRADTQYF. The whole variable domain, filled in from reference TRBV11-2 and TRBJ2-3, reads EAGVAQSPRYKIIEKRQSVAFWCNPISGHATLYWYQQILGQGPKLLIQFQNNGVVDDSQLPKDRFSAERLKGVDSTLKIQPAKLEDSAVYLCASSPSLRADTQYFGPGTRLTVL.

The chain couples TRBV12-3 or TRBV12-4 to TRBJ2-1; maybe TRBD1 (6 bases). The germline V and J ends were trimmed by 1 base and 8 bases, with 15 bases remaining between them. The CDR3 loop spans 15 amino acids. The CDR3 DNA is TGTGCCAGCAGTTTAGATGGCAGGGGCGTCGATGAGCAGTTCTTC. Encoded protein: CASSLDGRGVDEQFF.

This clonotype was counted between two and nine times. The chain employs TRBV12-3 or TRBV12-4 and TRBJ1-5, with D hard to call. This CDR3 spans 13 amino acids. The germline V and J ends were trimmed by 6 bases and 3 bases, with 9 bases remaining between them. The CDR3 loop reads CASRTANNQPQHF. As DNA, the CDR3 is TGTGCCAGCAGGACGGCCAACAATCAGCCCCAGCATTTT.

This chain joins TRBV5-4 and TRBJ2-7, with D possibly TRBD1 on 8 matching bases. The CDR3 is 17 amino acids. Germline V CDR1 and CDR2: SGHNT, YYREEE (reference sequence). Trimming took off 2 bases at V and 6 bases at J, with 24 bases between the two ends. The CDR3 loop is CASSFRFAGDRTGEQYF. The CDR3 nucleotides read TGTGCCAGCAGCTTTAGGTTCGCGGGGGACAGGACGGGCGAGCAGTACTTC.

This clonotype appeared many times. The V gene is TRBV12-3 or TRBV12-4, the J gene TRBJ2-5, with D hard to call. CDR3 size: 13 residues. Trimming took 3 bases from V and 1 from J, leaving 6 bases between them. CDR3 sequence (DNA): TGTGCCAGCAGTTTTGCAGGCCAAGAGACCCAGTACTTC. Its translation: CASSFAGQETQYF.

This clonotype has more than one count but fewer than ten. The rearrangement joins TRBV15 to TRBJ1-5; the D gene is possibly TRBD1 (5 bases). The CDR3 is 18 amino acids. Trimming removed 2 bases at V and 6 bases at J, with 23 bases between. CDR1 LNHNV and CDR2 YYDKDF come from the germline V gene (reference sequence). The CDR3 here is CATSRRSQAGSRGQPQHF. The CDR3, as DNA: TGTGCCACCAGCAGAAGATCTCAGGCAGGGTCTCGAGGTCAGCCCCAGCATTTT.

This clonotype was seen a few times. The chain is built from TRBV27 and TRBJ2-4, with TRBD2 as a possible D gene (5 bases). CDR1 is MNHEY, CDR2 SMNVEV, per germline (reference sequence). V lost 4 bases, J lost 6 bases, and 13 bases lay in between. The CDR3 covers 14 residues. The chain's CDR3 is CASSSPNRGNIQYF. The DNA for the CDR3 is TGTGCCAGCAGTTCACCTAATCGGGGAAACATTCAGTACTTC.

The rearrangement links TRBV20-1 to TRBJ1-1, with D perhaps TRBD1 (5 bases). Germline CDR1 and CDR2: DFQATT and SNEGSKA (reference sequence). V dropped 4 bases and J dropped 0 bases, with 21 bases sitting between them. The CDR3 covers 17 residues. The CDR3 spells CSANTPWGGTMNTEAFF. As DNA, the CDR3 is TGCAGTGCTAACACCCCCTGGGGGGGAACCATGAACACTGAAGCTTTCTTT.

The chain combines TRBV5-4 with TRBJ2-1, with D perhaps given as TRBD1 or TRBD2 (5 bases each). In germline, CDR1 is SGHNT, CDR2 YYREEE (reference sequence). The V end lost 5 bases, the J end lost 10 bases, and 13 bases lay between the germline ends. The CDR3 is 12 amino acids. The CDR3 region is CASSVFGGEQFF. Written as DNA, the CDR3 is TGTGCCAGCAGTGTGTTTGGGGGAGAGCAGTTCTTC.

This clonotype turned up a few times. The chain combines TRBV29-1 with TRBJ1-2, with D unclear. Trimming pared 0 bases from V and 3 bases from J, leaving 11 bases between. Looked up from germline, CDR1 is SQVTM and CDR2 is ANQGSEA. The CDR3 totals 14 residues. CDR3: CSVEDRRQHYGYTF. Here the CDR3 DNA reads TGCAGCGTTGAAGACAGGAGGCAACACTATGGCTACACCTTC.

CDR3 residues: CASGRQGSLSETQYF. CDR3 coding DNA: TGTGCCAGCGGACGACAGGGGTCATTGTCGGAGACCCAGTACTTC. The chain combines TRBV5-5 with TRBJ2-5; 8 bases line up with TRBD1. Trimming at V came to 7 bases and at J to 5 bases, leaving 13 bases not matched to a gene. The CDR3 is 15 residues long. Germline loops: CDR1 SGHKS, CDR2 YYEKEE (reference sequence). Filled out from reference TRBV5-5 and TRBJ2-5, the complete variable domain reads DAGVTQSPTHLIKTRGQQVTLRCSPISGHKSVSWYQQVLGQGPQFIFQYYEKEERGRGNFPDRFSARQFPNYSSELNVNALLLGDSALYLCASGRQGSLSETQYFGPGTRLLVL.

This clonotype was seen more than once but under ten times. This chain uses TRBV12-3 or TRBV12-4 with TRBJ1-1, with 7 bases fitting TRBD1. The ends lost 5 bases at V and 4 bases at J; junction bases unmatched: 7. The CDR3 consists of 14 residues. CDR3 DNA: TGTGCCAGCAGTAGAAGACAGGGCGGCACTGAAGCTTTCTTT. This sequence encodes CASSRRQGGTEAFF.

The CDR3 DNA is TGTGCCAGTAGCGACACGGGCGACTTTGGACAGCCCCAGCATTTT. Translated: CASSDTGDFGQPQHF. The V call is TRBV19, the J call TRBJ1-5; no firm D call. This CDR3 has 15 amino acids. The ends were cut back, 6 bases at V and 7 bases at J, with 19 bases in the middle. Germline V gene lookup returns CDR1 LNHDA and CDR2 SQIVND (reference sequence).

This chain joins TRBV7-8 and TRBJ2-7, with a tentative D call TRBD1 (6 bases). Trimming shortened V by 2 bases and J by 0 bases, and 8 bases separated the two germline ends. The CDR3 is 14 residues long. CDR1 is SGHVS and CDR2 is FQNEAQ in the germline V gene. The CDR3 DNA is TGTGCCAGCAGCTTAACAGGGTTCTCCTACGAGCAGTACTTC. It yields the protein CASSLTGFSYEQYF. Full variable domain (missing parts from reference TRBV7-8 and TRBJ2-7): GAGVSQSPRYKVAKRGQDVALRCDPISGHVSLFWYQQALGQGPEFLTYFQNEAQLDKSGLPSDRFFAERPEGSVSTLKIQRTQQEDSAVYLCASSLTGFSYEQYFGPGTRLTVT.